The 25 T cell receptor beta chains below all came from one sample that was sequenced in a study of T cell repertoires in cytomegalovirus infection (dated by TCRdb to the late 2010s). Sequencing was performed on an Illumina HiSeq 1500. TCRdb passed the public sequencing reads through fastp at Q25 and MiXCR, retaining productive beta sequences. Rows are combined by CDR3 protein, so each entry shows the most common genes and DNA. A total of roughly 640,000 distinct CDR3 sequences appear in this sample, less than 25% of them only once. Less than 10% of the sample belongs to the ten largest clones. Sequenced input: CD8+ T cells from PBMCs. The receptors come from a human donor in good health (CMV status not recorded). Some clones in this sample may be carry-over from other donors' samples.

V gene TRBV6-4 combines with J gene TRBJ2-1; 10 bases agree with TRBD1. Germline values: CDR1 MRHNA, CDR2 SNTAGT. Germline trimming cut 3 bases from V and 8 bases from J; bases unmatched to any gene: 7. The CDR3 consists of 15 residues. DNA for the CDR3: TGTGCCAGCAGTGATCCGGGACAGGGGAAACATGAGCAGTTCTTC. The encoded protein is CASSDPGQGKHEQFF.

Here the CDR3 reads CASSYDQDRVGDTQYF. CDR3 DNA: TGTGCCAGCAGTTACGATCAGGACAGGGTAGGAGATACGCAGTATTTT. The gene calls are TRBV6-6 and TRBJ2-3; the match to TRBD1 covers 8 bases. V lost 2 bases and J lost 5; bases outside the gene matches: 9. The CDR3 consists of 16 residues. The germline CDR1 and CDR2 sequences are MNHNY and SVGAGI (reference sequence).

This clonotype was seen once. One junction end disagrees with the germline gene, perhaps due to a read error. V gene TRBV14 combines with J gene TRBJ2-1; either TRBD1 or TRBD2 may fit D (5 bases each). Germline V gene lookup returns CDR1 SGHDN and CDR2 FVKESK. This CDR3 has 13 amino acids. The CDR3 is CASSQEWGNEQFF. Here the CDR3 DNA reads TGTGCCAGCAGTCAAGAGTGGGGGAATGAGCAGTTCTTC.

V usage is TRBV6-6 and J usage is TRBJ2-7, with 7 bases lining up with TRBD2. Germline V gives CDR1 MNHNY, CDR2 SVGAGI (reference sequence). V lost 2 bases to trimming and J lost 9 bases; unmatched junction nucleotides: 4. The CDR3 sequence is 12 residues long. CDR3 nucleotides: TGTGCCAGCAGTTACGGGAGGGGAGGGCAGTACTTC. As protein: CASSYGRGGQYF.

This clonotype was counted a few times. The rearrangement uses TRBV5-1 and TRBJ2-7; D perhaps matches TRBD1 (5 bases). V was shortened by 3 bases and J by 3 bases, with 7 bases between the two germline ends. CDR1 and CDR2 (germline): SGHRS, YFSETQ. The CDR3 has 12 residues. The CDR3 here is CASSSGHYEQYF. CDR3 sequence (DNA): TGCGCCAGCAGCTCCGGACACTACGAGCAGTACTTC.

The rearrangement links TRBV14 to TRBJ2-3; D call uncertain. Trimming stripped 1 base from V and 2 bases from J, with 7 bases between. Per the germline V gene, CDR1 is SGHDN and CDR2 is FVKESK. This CDR3 has 14 amino acids. CDR3 protein: CASSQGQHTDTQYF. CDR3 DNA: TGTGCCAGCAGCCAAGGGCAGCACACAGATACGCAGTATTTT.

There are many counts of this clonotype. The chain has TRBV7-2 and TRBJ2-6; D ambiguous. CDR3 length equals 13 residues. V was cut by 0 bases and J by 3 bases, with 0 bases left in between. Germline assignment: CDR1 SGHTA and CDR2 FQGNSA. The CDR3 DNA sequence: TGTGCCAGCAGCTTAGCTGGGGCCAACGTCCTGACTTTC. It translates to CASSLAGANVLTF.

This clonotype was counted only a few times. The chain has TRBV29-1 and TRBJ2-1, with D possibly matching TRBD2 (5 bases). The CDR3 has 14 residues. Trimming shortened V by 2 bases and J by 4 bases, and 12 bases separated the two germline ends. Germline CDR1 is SQVTM and CDR2 is ANQGSEA. This chain's CDR3 is CSVERESGYNEQFF. CDR3 bases: TGCAGCGTTGAAAGGGAGTCCGGATACAATGAGCAGTTCTTC.

This clonotype was counted between two and nine times. The V call is TRBV20-1, the J call TRBJ2-1, with 10 bases identical to TRBD2. The CDR3 contains 18 residues. Per the germline V gene, CDR1 is DFQATT and CDR2 is SNEGSKA (reference sequence). The V gene end was trimmed by 3 bases and the J gene end by 4 bases; junction bases not matched to a gene: 15. CDR3 nucleotide sequence: TGCAGTGCTAGTCACCTAGCGGGGGCCGCCCTAATTTACAATGAGCAGTTCTTC. It encodes CSASHLAGAALIYNEQFF.

This clonotype was counted at least ten times. The chain uses TRBV7-8 and TRBJ2-1, with D unclear. CDR1 and CDR2 (germline): SGHVS, FQNEAQ. V lost 6 bases and J lost 1, with 10 bases in between. The CDR3 consists of 14 residues. The CDR3 sequence is CASRYTDSYNEQFF. The CDR3 DNA is TGTGCCAGCAGATATACGGATTCCTACAATGAGCAGTTCTTC.

The chain couples TRBV9 to TRBJ2-2; D unresolved. CDR3 length: 12 residues. Trimming removed 1 base from V and 7 bases from J, with 5 bases in between. Germline V CDR1 and CDR2: SGDLS, YYNGEE. The CDR3 loop reads CASSVKGGELFF. The CDR3 coding sequence is TGTGCCAGCAGCGTAAAAGGCGGGGAGCTGTTTTTT.

This clonotype was found a few times. This chain connects TRBV6-2 or TRBV6-3 to TRBJ2-3, with 10 bases fitting TRBD2. From germline, CDR1 is MNHEY and CDR2 SVGEGT. The trim removed 2 bases at V and 4 bases at J, leaving 3 bases unmatched. The CDR3 runs 15 residues. The CDR3 is CASSYPLAGADTQYF. In DNA, the CDR3 is TGTGCCAGCAGTTACCCTCTAGCGGGGGCAGATACGCAGTATTTT.

This clonotype was recorded a few times. V gene TRBV6-5 combines with J gene TRBJ1-3; possible D gene TRBD1, 5 bases. The CDR3 has 14 amino acids. Trimming took off 2 bases at V and 4 bases at J, with 9 bases between the two ends. Germline CDR1 is MNHEY and CDR2 is SVGAGI. CDR3 in amino acids: CASSYDGGGNTIYF. Here the CDR3 DNA reads TGTGCCAGCAGTTACGATGGGGGGGGAAACACCATATATTTT.

In this sample, this clonotype turned up many times. The genes are TRBV27 and TRBJ2-1, with 7 bases lining up with TRBD1. The CDR3 extends over 14 amino acids. The germline V gene has CDR1 MNHEY and CDR2 SMNVEV (reference sequence). With V trimmed by 5 bases and J by 2 bases, 3 bases remained unmatched. CDR3 region: CASSVGTAYNEQFF. In DNA, the CDR3 is TGTGCCAGCAGTGTCGGGACAGCCTACAATGAGCAGTTCTTC.

This clonotype was found many times. This rearrangement joins TRBV7-9 to TRBJ2-7; 7 bases match TRBD1. The V segment lost 1 base and the J segment 6 bases; nucleotides outside the gene matches: 9. This CDR3 is built from 15 residues. The germline gives CDR1 SEHNR, CDR2 FQNEAQ (reference sequence). Here the CDR3 reads CASSLDPGQYGEQYF. CDR3 in DNA: TGTGCCAGCAGCTTAGACCCGGGACAGTACGGCGAGCAGTACTTC.

This clonotype showed up just a few times. CDR3 region: CASSFRGPSTDTQYF. Written as DNA, the CDR3 is TGTGCCAGCAGTTTTAGGGGGCCAAGCACAGATACGCAGTATTTT. The V gene is TRBV28, the J gene TRBJ2-3, with 7 bases lining up with TRBD1. V shed 3 bases and J 0 bases; nucleotides not matched to a gene: 3. Germline CDR1 and CDR2: MDHEN and SYDVKM. The CDR3 totals 15 residues.

This clonotype was found once. A much larger clone sits a single nucleotide away, making a read error possible. V usage is TRBV12-3 or TRBV12-4 and J usage is TRBJ2-7; 9 positions match TRBD1. This CDR3 has 14 amino acids. The CDR3 protein is CATSLKGQGGEQYV. Here the CDR3 DNA reads TGTGCCACCAGTTTAAAGGGACAGGGAGGCGAGCAGTACGTC.

This clonotype was detected ten times or more. The CDR3 sequence: CASSLGSSGVYNEQFF. The CDR3 nucleotides are TGTGCCAGCAGCTTAGGGTCTAGCGGGGTGTACAATGAGCAGTTCTTC. The J gene is TRBJ2-1, the V gene TRBV7-6, with 9 bases identical to TRBD2. CDR3 length: 16 amino acids. Germline V gives CDR1 SGHVS, CDR2 FNYEAQ. Losses at the gene ends were 1 base for V and 4 bases for J; bases not matched to a gene: 5.

The V gene is TRBV2, the J gene TRBJ2-5; 11 bases map to TRBD2. CDR1 and CDR2 (germline): SNHLY, FYNNEI. The CDR3 is 17 residues long. Trimming cost V 5 bases and J 4 bases; bases outside gene matches: 12. The chain's CDR3 is CASSKPGLAALGETQYF. The CDR3 DNA is TGTGCCAGCAGTAAACCGGGACTAGCGGCCCTGGGAGAGACCCAGTACTTC.

The rearrangement joins TRBV6-2 or TRBV6-3 to TRBJ2-1; a weak D match, TRBD2 (6 bases). This CDR3 is 11 amino acids long. Germline V gives CDR1 MNHEY, CDR2 SVGEGT. Deletions cut 2 bases from V and 15 bases from J, with 11 bases between. CDR3 in amino acids: CASSYDGGRFF. In DNA form, the CDR3 reads TGTGCCAGCAGTTACGACGGGGGACGGTTCTTC.

This clonotype appeared a few times. V is TRBV29-1 and J is TRBJ1-1, with 10 bases matching TRBD1. Germline loops: CDR1 SQVTM, CDR2 ANQGSEA. This CDR3 is built from 15 residues. Unmatched junction bases numbered 10, after V lost 7 bases and J lost 2 bases. CDR3 protein: CSAGTGVRGNTEAFF. For the CDR3, the DNA is TGCAGCGCTGGGACAGGGGTGCGGGGTAACACTGAAGCTTTCTTT.

This clonotype was detected a few times. The DNA of the CDR3 is TGCAACCAAGGGGGCTTTTGGGGTGAGCAGTACGTC. Its translation: CNQGGFWGEQYV. This chain connects TRBV20-1 to TRBJ2-7, with 7 bases that match TRBD1. This CDR3 has 12 amino acids. Germline CDR1 DFQATT, CDR2 SNEGSKA (reference sequence).

This clonotype came up many times. The chain links TRBV20-1 to TRBJ2-1; weak D call: TRBD2 (5 bases). CDR3 length: 18 amino acids. CDR1 is DFQATT, CDR2 SNEGSKA, per germline (reference sequence). Trimming left V 5 bases short and J 0 bases short, with 23 bases between. The CDR3 DNA sequence: TGCAGTGCTCGTCCGGGAAGGGCCTCTGGGAACTCCTACAATGAGCAGTTCTTC. It is translated as CSARPGRASGNSYNEQFF.

This chain joins TRBV14 and TRBJ2-7; D is ambiguous. V gave up 1 base and J gave up 2 bases, with 3 bases separating them. The CDR3 runs 12 residues. Germline V gives CDR1 SGHDN, CDR2 FVKESK. DNA of the CDR3: TGTGCCAGCAGCCAAGCGACCTACGAGCAGTACTTC. Its translation is CASSQATYEQYF.

V usage is TRBV23-1 and J usage is TRBJ2-1, with D perhaps assigned TRBD1 or TRBD2 (5 bases each). TRBV23-1 is an ORF for which the function is uncertain. CDR3 length equals 18 residues. With 4 bases removed from V and 0 bases from J, the gap between germline ends came to 19 bases. The CDR3 loop reads CASSPIGTLLSSYNEQFF. DNA of the CDR3: TGCGCCAGCAGTCCAATCGGGACCCTTTTAAGCTCCTACAATGAGCAGTTCTTC.